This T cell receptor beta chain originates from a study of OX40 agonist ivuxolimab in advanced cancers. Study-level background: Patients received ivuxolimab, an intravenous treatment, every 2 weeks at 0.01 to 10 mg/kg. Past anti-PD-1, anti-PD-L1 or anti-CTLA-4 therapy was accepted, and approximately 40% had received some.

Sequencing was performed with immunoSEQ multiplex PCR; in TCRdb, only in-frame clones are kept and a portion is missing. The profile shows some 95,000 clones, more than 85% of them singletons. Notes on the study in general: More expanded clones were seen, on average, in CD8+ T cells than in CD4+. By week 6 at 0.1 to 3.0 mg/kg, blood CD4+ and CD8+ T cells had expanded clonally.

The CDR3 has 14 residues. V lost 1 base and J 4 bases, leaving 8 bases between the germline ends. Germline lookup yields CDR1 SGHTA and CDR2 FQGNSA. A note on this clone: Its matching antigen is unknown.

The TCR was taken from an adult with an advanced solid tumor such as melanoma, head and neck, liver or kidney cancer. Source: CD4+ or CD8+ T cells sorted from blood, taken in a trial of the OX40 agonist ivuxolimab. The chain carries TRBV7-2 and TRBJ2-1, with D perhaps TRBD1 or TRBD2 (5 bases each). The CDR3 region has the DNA TGTGCCAGCAGCTTAGGAGGGGAGTACAATGAGCAGTTCTTC. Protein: CASSLGGEYNEQFF. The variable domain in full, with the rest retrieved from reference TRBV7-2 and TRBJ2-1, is GAGVSQSPSNKVTEKGKDVELRCDPISGHTALYWYRQSLGQGLEFLIYFQGNSAPDKSGLPSDRFSAERTGGSVSTLTIQRTQQEDSAVYLCASSLGGEYNEQFFGPGTRLTVL.